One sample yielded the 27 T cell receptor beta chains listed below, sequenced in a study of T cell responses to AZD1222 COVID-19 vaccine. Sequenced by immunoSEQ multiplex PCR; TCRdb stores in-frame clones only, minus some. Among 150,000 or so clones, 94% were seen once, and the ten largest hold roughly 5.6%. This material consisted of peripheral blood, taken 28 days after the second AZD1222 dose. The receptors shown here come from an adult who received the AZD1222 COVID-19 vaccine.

CDR3 coding DNA: TGTGCCACCAGTAGACGACTAGATCAAGGCTTTAACGAGCAGTACTTC. Protein: CATSRRLDQGFNEQYF. The rearrangement joins TRBV15 to TRBJ2-7; D possibly corresponds to TRBD2 (6 bases). V lost 6 bases, J lost 5 bases, and 23 bases lay in between. The V gene's germline CDR1 is LNHNV and CDR2 YYDKDF (reference sequence). The CDR3 sequence is 16 residues long.

This CDR3 is CASSYPGGQAKNIQYF. CDR3 nucleotides: TGTGCCAGCAGTTACCCTGGGGGACAGGCCAAAAACATTCAGTACTTC. The chain has TRBV6-2 or TRBV6-3 and TRBJ2-4; TRBD1 matches 7 bases. J lost 1 base, V lost 2 bases, and 5 bases had no gene match. Germline assignment: CDR1 MNHEY and CDR2 SVGEGT. This CDR3 contains 16 residues.

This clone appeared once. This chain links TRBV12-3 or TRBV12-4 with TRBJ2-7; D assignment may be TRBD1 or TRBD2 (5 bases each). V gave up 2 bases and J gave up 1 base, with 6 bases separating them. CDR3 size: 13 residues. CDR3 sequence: CASSLWGSYEQYF. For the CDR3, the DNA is TGTGCCAGCAGTTTATGGGGGTCCTACGAGCAGTACTTC.

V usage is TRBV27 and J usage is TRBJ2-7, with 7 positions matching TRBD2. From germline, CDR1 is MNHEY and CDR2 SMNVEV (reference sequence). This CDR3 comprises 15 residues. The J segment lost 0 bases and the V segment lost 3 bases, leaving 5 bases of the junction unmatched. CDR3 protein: CASSFFGGSSYEQYF. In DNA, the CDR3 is TGTGCCAGCAGTTTTTTCGGCGGGAGCTCCTACGAGCAGTACTTC.

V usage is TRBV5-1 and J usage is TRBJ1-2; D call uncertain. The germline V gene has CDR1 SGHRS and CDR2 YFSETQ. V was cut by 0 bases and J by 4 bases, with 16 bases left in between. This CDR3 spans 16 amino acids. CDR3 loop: CASSLDFPTERYGYTF. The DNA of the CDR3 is TGCGCCAGCAGCTTGGATTTTCCAACCGAGCGCTATGGCTACACCTTC.

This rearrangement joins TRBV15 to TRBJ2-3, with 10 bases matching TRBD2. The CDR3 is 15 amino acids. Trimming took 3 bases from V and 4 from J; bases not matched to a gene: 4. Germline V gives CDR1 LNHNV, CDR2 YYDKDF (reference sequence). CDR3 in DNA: TGTGCCACCAGCAGCTTAGCGGGAGGCTCAGATACGCAGTATTTT. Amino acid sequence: CATSSLAGGSDTQYF.

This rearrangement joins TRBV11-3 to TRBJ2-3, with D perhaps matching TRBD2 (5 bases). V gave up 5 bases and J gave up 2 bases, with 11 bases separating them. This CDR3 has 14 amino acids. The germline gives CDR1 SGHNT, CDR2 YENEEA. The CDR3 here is CASSPGLHTDTQYF. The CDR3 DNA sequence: TGTGCCAGCAGCCCCGGACTGCACACAGATACGCAGTATTTT.

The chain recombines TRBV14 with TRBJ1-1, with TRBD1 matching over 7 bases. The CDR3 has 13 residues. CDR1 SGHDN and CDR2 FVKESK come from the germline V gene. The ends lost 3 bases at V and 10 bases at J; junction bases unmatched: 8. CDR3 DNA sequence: TGTGCCAGCAGCCACCAGGGGGTAGGGAGAGCTTTCTTT. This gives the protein CASSHQGVGRAFF.

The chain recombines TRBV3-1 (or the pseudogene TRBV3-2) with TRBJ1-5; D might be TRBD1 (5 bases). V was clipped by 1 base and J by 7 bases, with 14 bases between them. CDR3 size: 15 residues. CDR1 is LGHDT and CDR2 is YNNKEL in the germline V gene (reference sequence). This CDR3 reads CASSQGLGVGQPQHF. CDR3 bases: TGTGCCAGCAGCCAAGGGTTAGGGGTAGGGCAGCCCCAGCATTTT.

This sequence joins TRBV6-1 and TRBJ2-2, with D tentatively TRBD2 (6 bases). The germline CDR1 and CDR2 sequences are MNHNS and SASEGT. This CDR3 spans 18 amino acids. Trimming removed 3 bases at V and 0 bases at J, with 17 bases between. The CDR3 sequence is CASSETIWRGSNTGELFF. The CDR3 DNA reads TGTGCCAGCAGTGAGACGATTTGGCGGGGCTCGAACACCGGGGAGCTGTTTTTT.

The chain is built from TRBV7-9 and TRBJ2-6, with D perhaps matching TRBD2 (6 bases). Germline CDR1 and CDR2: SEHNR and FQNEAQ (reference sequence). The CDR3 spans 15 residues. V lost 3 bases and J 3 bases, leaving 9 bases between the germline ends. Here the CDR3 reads CASSLGLSGANVLTF. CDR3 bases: TGTGCCAGCAGCTTGGGACTGAGTGGGGCCAACGTCCTGACTTTC.

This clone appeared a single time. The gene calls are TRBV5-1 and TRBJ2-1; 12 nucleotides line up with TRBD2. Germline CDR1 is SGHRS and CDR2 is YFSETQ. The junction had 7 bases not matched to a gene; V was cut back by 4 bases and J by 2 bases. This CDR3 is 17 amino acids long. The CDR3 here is CASSPSPSGRAYNEQFF. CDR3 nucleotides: TGCGCCAGCAGCCCCTCCCCTAGCGGGAGGGCCTACAATGAGCAGTTCTTC. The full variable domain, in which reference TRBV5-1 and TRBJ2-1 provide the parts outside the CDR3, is KAGVTQTPRYLIKTRGQQVTLSCSPISGHRSVSWYQQTPGQGLQFLFEYFSETQRNKGNFPGRFSGRQFSNSRSEMNVSTLELGDSALYLCASSPSPSGRAYNEQFFGPGTRLTVL.

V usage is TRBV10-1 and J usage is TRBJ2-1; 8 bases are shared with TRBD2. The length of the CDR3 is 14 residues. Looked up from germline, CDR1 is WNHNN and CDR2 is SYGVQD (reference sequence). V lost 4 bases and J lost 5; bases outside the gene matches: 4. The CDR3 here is CASSGGRKDNEQFF. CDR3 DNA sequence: TGCGCCAGCAGTGGCGGGAGGAAGGACAATGAGCAGTTCTTC.

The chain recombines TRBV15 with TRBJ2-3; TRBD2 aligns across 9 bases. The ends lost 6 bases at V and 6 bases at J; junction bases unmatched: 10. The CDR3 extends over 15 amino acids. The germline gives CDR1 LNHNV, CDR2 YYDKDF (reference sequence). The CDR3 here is CATSRAGGPVDTQYF. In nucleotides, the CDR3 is TGTGCCACCAGTAGGGCGGGAGGGCCTGTTGATACGCAGTATTTT.

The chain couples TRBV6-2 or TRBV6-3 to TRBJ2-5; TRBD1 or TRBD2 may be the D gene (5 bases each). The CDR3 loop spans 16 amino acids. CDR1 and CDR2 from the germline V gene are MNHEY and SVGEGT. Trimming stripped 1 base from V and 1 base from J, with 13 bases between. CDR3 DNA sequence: TGTGCCAGCAGTTACTTTGGAGGCAGGGTCCAAGAGACCCAGTACTTC. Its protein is CASSYFGGRVQETQYF.

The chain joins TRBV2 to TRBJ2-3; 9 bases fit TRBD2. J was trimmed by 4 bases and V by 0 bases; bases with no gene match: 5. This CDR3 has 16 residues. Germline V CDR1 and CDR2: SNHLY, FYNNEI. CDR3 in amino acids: CASSEALAGGADTQYF. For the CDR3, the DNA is TGTGCCAGCAGTGAAGCGCTGGCGGGAGGGGCAGATACGCAGTATTTT. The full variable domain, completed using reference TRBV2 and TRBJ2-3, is EPEVTQTPSHQVTQMGQEVILRCVPISNHLYFYWYRQILGQKVEFLVSFYNNEISEKSEIFDDQFSVERPDGSNFTLKIRSTKLEDSAMYFCASSEALAGGADTQYFGPGTRLTVL.

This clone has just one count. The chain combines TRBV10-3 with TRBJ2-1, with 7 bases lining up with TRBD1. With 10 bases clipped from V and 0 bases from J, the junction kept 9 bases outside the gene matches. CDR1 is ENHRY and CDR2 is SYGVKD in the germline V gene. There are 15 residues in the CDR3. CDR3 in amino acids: CATTGQTTSYNEQFF. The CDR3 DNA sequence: TGTGCCACCACGGGACAGACTACCTCCTACAATGAGCAGTTCTTC.

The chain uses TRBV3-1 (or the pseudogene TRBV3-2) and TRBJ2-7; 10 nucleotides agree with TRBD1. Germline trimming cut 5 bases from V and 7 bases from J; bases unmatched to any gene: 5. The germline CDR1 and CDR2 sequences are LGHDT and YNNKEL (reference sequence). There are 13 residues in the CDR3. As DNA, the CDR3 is TGTGCCAGCAGCTCCGGGACAGGGGTTGAGCAGTACTTC. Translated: CASSSGTGVEQYF.

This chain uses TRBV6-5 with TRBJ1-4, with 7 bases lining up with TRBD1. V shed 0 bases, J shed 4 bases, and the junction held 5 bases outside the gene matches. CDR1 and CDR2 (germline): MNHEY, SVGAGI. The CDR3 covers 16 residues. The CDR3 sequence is CASSYSGTVSNEKLFF. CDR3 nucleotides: TGTGCCAGCAGTTACTCCGGGACAGTGAGTAATGAAAAACTGTTTTTT.

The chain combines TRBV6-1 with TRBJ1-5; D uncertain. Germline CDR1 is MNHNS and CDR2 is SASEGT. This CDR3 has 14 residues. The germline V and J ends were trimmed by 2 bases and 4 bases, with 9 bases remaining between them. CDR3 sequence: CASSENWANQPQHF. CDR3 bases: TGTGCCAGCAGTGAAAATTGGGCAAATCAGCCCCAGCATTTT.

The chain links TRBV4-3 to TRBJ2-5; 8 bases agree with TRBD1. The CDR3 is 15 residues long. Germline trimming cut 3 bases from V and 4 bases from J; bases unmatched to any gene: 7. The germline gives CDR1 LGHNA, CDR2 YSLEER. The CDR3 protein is CASSQAGGWGETQYF. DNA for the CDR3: TGCGCCAGCAGCCAGGCAGGGGGCTGGGGAGAGACCCAGTACTTC.

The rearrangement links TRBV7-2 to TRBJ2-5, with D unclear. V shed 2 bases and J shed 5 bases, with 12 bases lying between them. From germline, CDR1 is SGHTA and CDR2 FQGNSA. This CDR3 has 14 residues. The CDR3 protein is CASSLPSLPETQYF. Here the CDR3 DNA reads TGTGCCAGCAGCTTACCCTCCCTGCCGGAGACCCAGTACTTC.

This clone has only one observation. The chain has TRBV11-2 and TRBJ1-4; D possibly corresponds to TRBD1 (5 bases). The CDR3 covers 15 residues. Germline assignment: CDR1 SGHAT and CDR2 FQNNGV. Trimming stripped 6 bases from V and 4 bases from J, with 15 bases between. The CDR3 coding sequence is TGTGCCAGCAGTCCATTGGGGGTTCGTAATGAAAAACTGTTTTTT. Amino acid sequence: CASSPLGVRNEKLFF.

DNA for the CDR3: TGTGCCAGCAGTGACTTGGGAGGCACCTATAATTCACCCCTCCACTTT. Amino acids: CASSDLGGTYNSPLHF. The rearrangement uses TRBV2 and TRBJ1-6, with D unresolved. The CDR3 loop spans 16 amino acids. V was cut by 3 bases and J by 2 bases, with 11 bases left in between. CDR1 and CDR2 (germline): SNHLY, FYNNEI.

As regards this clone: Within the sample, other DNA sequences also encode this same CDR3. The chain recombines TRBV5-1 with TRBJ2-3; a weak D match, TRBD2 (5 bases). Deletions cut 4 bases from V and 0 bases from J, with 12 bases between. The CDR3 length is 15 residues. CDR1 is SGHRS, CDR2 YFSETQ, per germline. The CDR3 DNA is TGCGCCAGCAGCCCAAGGCGAGGGAGCACAGATACGCAGTATTTT. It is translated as CASSPRRGSTDTQYF.

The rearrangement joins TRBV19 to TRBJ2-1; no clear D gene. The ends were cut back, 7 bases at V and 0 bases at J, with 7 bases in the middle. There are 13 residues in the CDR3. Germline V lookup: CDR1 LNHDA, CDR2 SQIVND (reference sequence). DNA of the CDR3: TGTGCCAGTAATCCGAGCTCCTACAATGAGCAGTTCTTC. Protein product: CASNPSSYNEQFF.

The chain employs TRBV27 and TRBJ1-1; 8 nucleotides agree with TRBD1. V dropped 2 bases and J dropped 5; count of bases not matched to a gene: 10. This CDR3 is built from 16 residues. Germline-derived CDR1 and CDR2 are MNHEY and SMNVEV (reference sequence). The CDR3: CASSLTPRTGQTEAFF. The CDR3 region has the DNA TGTGCCAGCAGTTTAACCCCCCGGACAGGGCAGACTGAAGCTTTCTTT.